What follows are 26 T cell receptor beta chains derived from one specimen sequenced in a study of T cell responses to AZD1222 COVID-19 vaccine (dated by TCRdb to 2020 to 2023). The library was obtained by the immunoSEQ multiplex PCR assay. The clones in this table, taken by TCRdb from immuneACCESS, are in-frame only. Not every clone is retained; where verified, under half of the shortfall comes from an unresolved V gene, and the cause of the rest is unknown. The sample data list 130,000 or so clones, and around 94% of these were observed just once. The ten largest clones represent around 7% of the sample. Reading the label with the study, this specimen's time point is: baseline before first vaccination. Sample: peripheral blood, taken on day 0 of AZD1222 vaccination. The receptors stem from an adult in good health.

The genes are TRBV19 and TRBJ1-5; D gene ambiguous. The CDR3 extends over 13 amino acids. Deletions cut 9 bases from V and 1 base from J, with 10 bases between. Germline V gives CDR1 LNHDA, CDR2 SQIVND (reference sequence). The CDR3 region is CASSLGSNQPQHF. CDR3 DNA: TGTGCCAGCTCTCTAGGGAGCAATCAGCCCCAGCATTTT.

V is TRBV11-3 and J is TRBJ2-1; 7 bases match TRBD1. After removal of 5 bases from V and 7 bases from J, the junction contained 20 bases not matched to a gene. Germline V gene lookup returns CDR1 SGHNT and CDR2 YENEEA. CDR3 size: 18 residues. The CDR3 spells CASSPRYPPSGTANEQFF. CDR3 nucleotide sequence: TGTGCCAGCAGCCCACGGTACCCACCTTCCGGGACAGCTAATGAGCAGTTCTTC.

The CDR3 DNA reads as TGTGCCTGGAGTTATAGGTTGGATGAAGCTTTCTTT. This encodes CAWSYRLDEAFF. V gene TRBV30 combines with J gene TRBJ1-1, with unresolved D. Germline CDR1 GTSNPN, CDR2 SVGIG (reference sequence). The CDR3 is 12 residues long. V shed 2 bases and J shed 7 bases, with 11 bases lying between them. Full variable domain (remainder filled in from reference TRBV30 and TRBJ1-1): SQTIHQWPATLVQPVGSPLSLECTVEGTSNPNLYWYRQAAGRGLQLLFYSVGIGQISSEVPQNLSASRPQDRQFILSSKKLLLSDSGFYLCAWSYRLDEAFFGQGTRLTVV.

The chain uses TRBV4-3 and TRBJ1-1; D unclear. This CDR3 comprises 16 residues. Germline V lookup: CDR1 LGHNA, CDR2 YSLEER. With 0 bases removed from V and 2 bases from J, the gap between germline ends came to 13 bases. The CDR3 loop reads CASSQDKYRLNTEAFF. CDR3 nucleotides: TGCGCCAGCAGCCAAGATAAATACAGACTTAACACTGAAGCTTTCTTT.

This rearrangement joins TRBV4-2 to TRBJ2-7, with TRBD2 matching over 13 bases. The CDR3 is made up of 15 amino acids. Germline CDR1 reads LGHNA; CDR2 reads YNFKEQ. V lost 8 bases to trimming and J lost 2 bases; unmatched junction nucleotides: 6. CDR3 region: CASGFGTSGTYEQYF. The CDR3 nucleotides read TGTGCCAGCGGCTTCGGGACTAGCGGGACCTACGAGCAGTACTTC.

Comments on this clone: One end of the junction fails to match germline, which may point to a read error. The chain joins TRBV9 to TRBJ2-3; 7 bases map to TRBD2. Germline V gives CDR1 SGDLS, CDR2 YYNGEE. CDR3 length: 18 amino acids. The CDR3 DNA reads TGTGCCGGCAGCCCCCAACTGCCAGCGGGAATAACCGCAGATACGCAGTATTTT. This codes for CAGSPQLPAGITADTQYF.

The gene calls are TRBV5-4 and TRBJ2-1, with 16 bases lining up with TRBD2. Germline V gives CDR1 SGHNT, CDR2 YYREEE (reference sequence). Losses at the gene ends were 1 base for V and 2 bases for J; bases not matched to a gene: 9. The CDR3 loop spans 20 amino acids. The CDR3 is CASSLPPGLAGGGPYNEQFF. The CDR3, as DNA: TGTGCCAGCAGCTTGCCCCCGGGACTAGCGGGAGGGGGACCCTACAATGAGCAGTTCTTC.

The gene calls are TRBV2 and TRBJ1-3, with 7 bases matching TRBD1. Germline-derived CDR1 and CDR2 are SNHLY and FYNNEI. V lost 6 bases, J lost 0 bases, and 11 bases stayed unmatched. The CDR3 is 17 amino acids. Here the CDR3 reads CASSLRNDRDSGNTIYF. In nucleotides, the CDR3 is TGTGCCAGCAGCCTTCGCAACGACAGGGACTCTGGAAACACCATATATTTT.

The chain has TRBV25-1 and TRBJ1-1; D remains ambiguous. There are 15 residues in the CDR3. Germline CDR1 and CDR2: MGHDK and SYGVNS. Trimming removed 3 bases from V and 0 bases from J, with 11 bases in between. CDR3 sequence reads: CASSDASAMNTEAFF. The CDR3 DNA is TGTGCCAGCAGTGATGCCTCCGCCATGAACACTGAAGCTTTCTTT.

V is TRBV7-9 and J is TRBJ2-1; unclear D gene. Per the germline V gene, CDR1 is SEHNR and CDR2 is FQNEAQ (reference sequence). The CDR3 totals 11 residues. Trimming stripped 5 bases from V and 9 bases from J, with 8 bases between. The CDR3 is CASSPPGEQFF. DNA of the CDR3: TGTGCCAGCAGCCCCCCCGGTGAGCAGTTCTTC.

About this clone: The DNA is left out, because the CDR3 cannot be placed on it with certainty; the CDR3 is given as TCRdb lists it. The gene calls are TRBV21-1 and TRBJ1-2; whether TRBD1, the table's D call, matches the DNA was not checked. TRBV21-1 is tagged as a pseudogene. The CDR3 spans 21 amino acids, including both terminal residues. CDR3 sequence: CAKAVPAASQGQGKFNYGYTF.

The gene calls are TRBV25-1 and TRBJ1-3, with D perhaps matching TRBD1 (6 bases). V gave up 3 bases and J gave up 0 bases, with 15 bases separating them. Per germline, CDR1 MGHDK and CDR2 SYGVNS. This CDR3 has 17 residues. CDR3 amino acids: CASSDDLGAFSGNTIYF. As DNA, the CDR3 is TGTGCCAGCAGTGATGATCTGGGGGCCTTCTCTGGAAACACCATATATTTT.

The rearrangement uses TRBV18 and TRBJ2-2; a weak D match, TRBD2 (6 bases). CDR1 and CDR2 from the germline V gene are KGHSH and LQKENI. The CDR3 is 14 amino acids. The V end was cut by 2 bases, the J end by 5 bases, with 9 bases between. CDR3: CASSPAGMTGELFF. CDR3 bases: TGTGCCAGCTCACCAGCGGGGATGACCGGGGAGCTGTTTTTT.

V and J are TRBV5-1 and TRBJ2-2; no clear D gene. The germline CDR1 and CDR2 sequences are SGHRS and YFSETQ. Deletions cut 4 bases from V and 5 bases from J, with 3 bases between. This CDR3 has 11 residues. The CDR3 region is CASSRTGELFF. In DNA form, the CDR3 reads TGCGCCAGCAGCCGTACCGGGGAGCTGTTTTTT.

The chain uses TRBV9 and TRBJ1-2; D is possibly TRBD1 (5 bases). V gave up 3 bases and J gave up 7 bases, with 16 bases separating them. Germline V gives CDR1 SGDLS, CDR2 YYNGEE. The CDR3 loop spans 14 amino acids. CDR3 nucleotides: TGTGCCAGCAGCGCCCCCGGGACTCTTATTGGCTACACCTTC. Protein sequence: CASSAPGTLIGYTF. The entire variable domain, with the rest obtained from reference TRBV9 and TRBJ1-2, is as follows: DSGVTQTPKHLITATGQRVTLRCSPRSGDLSVYWYQQSLDQGLQFLIQYYNGEERAKGNILERFSAQQFPDLHSELNLSSLELGDSALYFCASSAPGTLIGYTFGSGTRLTVV.

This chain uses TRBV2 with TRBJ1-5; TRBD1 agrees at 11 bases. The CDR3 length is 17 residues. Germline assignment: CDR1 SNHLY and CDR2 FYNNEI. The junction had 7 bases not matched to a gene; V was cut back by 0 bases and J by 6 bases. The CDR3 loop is CASSEAYRTGGSQPQHF. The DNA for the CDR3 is TGTGCCAGCAGTGAAGCATACCGGACAGGGGGCTCTCAGCCCCAGCATTTT.

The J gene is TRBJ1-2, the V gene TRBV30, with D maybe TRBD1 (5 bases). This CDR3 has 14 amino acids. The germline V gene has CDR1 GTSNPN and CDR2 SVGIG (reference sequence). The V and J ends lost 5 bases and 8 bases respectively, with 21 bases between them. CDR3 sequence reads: CAWLPTGLRQGYTF. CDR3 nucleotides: TGTGCCTGGCTACCTACGGGGCTTAGGCAAGGCTACACCTTC.

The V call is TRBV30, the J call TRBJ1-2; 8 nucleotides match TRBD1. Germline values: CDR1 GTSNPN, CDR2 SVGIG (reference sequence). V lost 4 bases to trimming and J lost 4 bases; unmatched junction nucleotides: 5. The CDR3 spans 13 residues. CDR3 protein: CAWTPGTGYGYTF. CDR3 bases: TGTGCCTGGACACCGGGGACAGGCTATGGCTACACCTTC.

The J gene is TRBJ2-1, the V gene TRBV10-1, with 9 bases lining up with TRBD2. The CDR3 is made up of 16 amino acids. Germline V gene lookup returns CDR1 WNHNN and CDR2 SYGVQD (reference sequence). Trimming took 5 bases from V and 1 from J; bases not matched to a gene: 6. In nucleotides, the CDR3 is TGCGCCAGCAGTCCCAGTAGCGGGAGTTCCTACAATGAGCAGTTCTTC. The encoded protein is CASSPSSGSSYNEQFF.

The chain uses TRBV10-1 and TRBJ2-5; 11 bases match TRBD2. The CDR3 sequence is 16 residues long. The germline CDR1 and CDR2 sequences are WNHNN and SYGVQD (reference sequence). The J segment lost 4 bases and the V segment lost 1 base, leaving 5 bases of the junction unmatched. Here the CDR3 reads CASSELLAGGPETQYF. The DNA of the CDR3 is TGCGCCAGCAGTGAGTTGTTAGCGGGAGGGCCAGAGACCCAGTACTTC.

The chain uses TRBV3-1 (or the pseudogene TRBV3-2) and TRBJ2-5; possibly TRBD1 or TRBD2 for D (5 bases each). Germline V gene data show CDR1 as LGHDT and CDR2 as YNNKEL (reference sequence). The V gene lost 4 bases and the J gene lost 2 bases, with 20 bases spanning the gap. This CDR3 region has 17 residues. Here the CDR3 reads CASSPRGGDPNQETQYF. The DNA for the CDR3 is TGTGCCAGCAGCCCAAGGGGTGGGGACCCAAATCAAGAGACCCAGTACTTC.

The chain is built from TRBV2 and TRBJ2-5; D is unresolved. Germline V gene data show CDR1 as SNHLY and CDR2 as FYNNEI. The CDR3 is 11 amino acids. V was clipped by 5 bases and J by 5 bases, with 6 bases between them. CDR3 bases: TGTGCCAGCAGTCCTTTGGAGACCCAGTACTTC. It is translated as CASSPLETQYF.

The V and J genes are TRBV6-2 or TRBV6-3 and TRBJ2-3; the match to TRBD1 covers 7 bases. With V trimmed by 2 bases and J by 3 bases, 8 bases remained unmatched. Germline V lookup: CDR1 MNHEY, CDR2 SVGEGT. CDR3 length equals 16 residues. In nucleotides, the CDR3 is TGTGCCAGCAGTTACCCCGGACAGGTGATTACAGATACGCAGTATTTT. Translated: CASSYPGQVITDTQYF.

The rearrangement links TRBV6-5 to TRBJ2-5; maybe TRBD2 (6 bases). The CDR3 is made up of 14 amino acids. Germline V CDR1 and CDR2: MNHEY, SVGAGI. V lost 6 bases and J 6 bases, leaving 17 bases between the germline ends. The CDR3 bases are TGTGCCAGCAGCCAACCGGGGGTTCGGAAGACCCAGTACTTC. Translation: CASSQPGVRKTQYF.

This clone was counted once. DNA of the CDR3: TGTGCCAGTTCGCACGGAGGGCAGAAGCCCCAGCATTTT. It specifies CASSHGGQKPQHF. The chain couples TRBV5-5 to TRBJ1-5, with no clear D. This CDR3 contains 13 residues. The germline V gene has CDR1 SGHKS and CDR2 YYEKEE (reference sequence). Trimming cost V 8 bases and J 8 bases, with 17 bases left between them.

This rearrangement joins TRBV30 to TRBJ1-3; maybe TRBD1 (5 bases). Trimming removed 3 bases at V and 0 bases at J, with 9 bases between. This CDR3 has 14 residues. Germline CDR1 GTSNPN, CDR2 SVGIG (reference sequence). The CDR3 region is CAWRGVSSGNTIYF. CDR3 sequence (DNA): TGTGCCTGGAGGGGGGTCTCCTCTGGAAACACCATATATTTT.